These T cell receptor beta chains were read from a single sample in a study of cytomegalovirus exposure and HLA in healthy donors. The method was immunoSEQ multiplex PCR; TCRdb's version includes in-frame clones alone and lacks a portion of them. In the table there are 150,000 to 200,000 clones, around 62% of which are singletons. Sample: PBMCs. These receptors all stem from a man aged 40-49 years in good health and CMV-seronegative. Both conserved end residues are part of each CDR3. The order of the fields is CDR3 DNA, CDR3 protein, D gene, clone size, V gene, J gene. A D gene is named only where the DNA matches it firmly. Only some rows state a clone size, as once, few, many or a class for expanded clones.

DNA: TGCGCCAGCAGCTTGGGGCCGGGGTCTGAAGCTTTCTTT
CDR3: CASSLGPGSEAFF
D: -
size: -
V: TRBV5-1
J: TRBJ1-1

DNA: TGTGCTAGTGGTTTAACCGGGACTAGCGTCCGTGAGCAGTTCTTC
CDR3: CASGLTGTSVREQFF
D: TRBD2
size: few
V: TRBV12-5
J: TRBJ2-1

DNA: TGTGCCAGCAGCTCGGAGGGAGAGAGATACGAGCAGTACTTC
CDR3: CASSSEGERYEQYF
D: -
size: -
V: TRBV5-4
J: TRBJ2-7

DNA: TGTGCCAGCAGCTTAGGAGGGTCCGATTCACCCCTCCACTTT
CDR3: CASSLGGSDSPLHF
D: -
size: -
V: TRBV7-9
J: TRBJ1-6

DNA: TGTGCCAGCGGGGGCGGGCTACGGACTAATGAAAAACTGTTTTTT
CDR3: CASGGGLRTNEKLFF
D: -
size: -
V: TRBV7-2
J: TRBJ1-4

DNA: TGTGCCAGCAGTGAAGAGACAGGGGGCGCGGACGAGCAGTACTTC
CDR3: CASSEETGGADEQYF
D: TRBD1
size: -
V: TRBV6-1
J: TRBJ2-7

DNA: TGTGCCAGCAGTGAAGCGCTGATTCAGGGGACAGTCCTGAACACTGAAGCTTTCTTT
CDR3: CASSEALIQGTVLNTEAFF
D: TRBD1
size: -
V: TRBV2
J: TRBJ1-1

DNA: TGCGCCAGCAGCCATCTCACAGGGGAAGGTGGCTACACCTTC
CDR3: CASSHLTGEGGYTF
D: TRBD1
size: -
V: TRBV5-1
J: TRBJ1-2

DNA: TGCGCCAGCAGCCCGGGACAGCGCAATCAGCCCCAGCATTTT
CDR3: CASSPGQRNQPQHF
D: TRBD1
size: few
V: TRBV5-1
J: TRBJ1-5

DNA: TGCGCCAGCAGGCGCGCCGCGATAGCCAAAAACATTCAGTACTTC
CDR3: CASRRAAIAKNIQYF
D: -
size: -
V: TRBV5-1
J: TRBJ2-4

DNA: TGTTCCAGCAGCAACGCGTTTGCAGATACGCAGTATTTT
CDR3: CSSSNAFADTQYF
D: -
size: -
V: TRBV7-9
J: TRBJ2-3

DNA: TGTGCCAGCAGTGTGCGGCTAGTCGAAAGTACGCAGTATTTT
CDR3: CASSVRLVESTQYF
D: -
size: -
V: TRBV2
J: TRBJ2-3

DNA: TGCGCCAGCAGCCTAGCGGGACCTGACAATGAGCAGTTCTTC
CDR3: CASSLAGPDNEQFF
D: TRBD2
size: -
V: TRBV5-1
J: TRBJ2-1

DNA: TGTGCCAGCAGCCCACCGGGACAGGGTGGTCTTGGCTACACCTTC
CDR3: CASSPPGQGGLGYTF
D: TRBD1
size: -
V: TRBV7-9
J: TRBJ1-2

DNA: TGCAGCGCCGGGGGGGGATTCTACGAGCAGTACTTC
CDR3: CSAGGGFYEQYF
D: TRBD2
size: -
V: TRBV29-1
J: TRBJ2-7

DNA: TGTGCCACCGGGAGGAGCCAGAACACTGAAGCTTTCTTT
CDR3: CATGRSQNTEAFF
D: -
size: -
V: TRBV6-5
J: TRBJ1-1

DNA: TGTGCCATCAGTGAGTCCAGGGAGCGGGACTATGGCTACACCTTC
CDR3: CAISESRERDYGYTF
D: -
size: -
V: TRBV10-3
J: TRBJ1-2

DNA: TGTGCCAGCAGTTCTCCCACCACGAGTGGCTACACCTTC
CDR3: CASSSPTTSGYTF
D: -
size: few
V: TRBV7-9
J: TRBJ1-2

DNA: TGTGCCAGCGGACTAGCGGGAGGGGAGCAGTTCTTC
CDR3: CASGLAGGEQFF
D: TRBD2
size: -
V: TRBV7-9
J: TRBJ2-1

DNA: TGTGCCACCACCGACAACCCGGCAGGGCAGCCCCAGCATTTT
CDR3: CATTDNPAGQPQHF
D: -
size: -
V: TRBV15
J: TRBJ1-5

DNA: TGTGCCAGCAGCGCGACTAGGACAGATACGCAGTATTTT
CDR3: CASSATRTDTQYF
D: -
size: few
V: TRBV13
J: TRBJ2-3

DNA: TGTGCCACCAGCAACGGACAGGCGCACTTCTACGAGCAGTACTTC
CDR3: CATSNGQAHFYEQYF
D: TRBD1
size: few
V: TRBV15
J: TRBJ2-7

DNA: TGTGCCAGCAGCCCACTAGCGGGAGGCGGAGATACGCAGTATTTT
CDR3: CASSPLAGGGDTQYF
D: TRBD2
size: few
V: TRBV13
J: TRBJ2-3

DNA: TGTGCCAGCAGTTACTCAAGGACAGGGGGTGAAGGGCGTCCTTTCTTT
CDR3: CASSYSRTGGEGRPFF
D: TRBD1
size: -
V: TRBV6-5
J: TRBJ1-1

DNA: TGTGCCAGCAGTCTAAGACAGGGGGCTCGCGAGCAGTACTTC
CDR3: CASSLRQGAREQYF
D: TRBD1
size: -
V: TRBV7-3
J: TRBJ2-7

DNA: TGTGCCAGCAGCGCCTACAGGGAAGGTGGCTACACCTTC
CDR3: CASSAYREGGYTF
D: -
size: -
V: TRBV7-9
J: TRBJ1-2

DNA: TGCGCCAGCTTTAGACAGGGGGCCACTGAAGCTTTCTTT
CDR3: CASFRQGATEAFF
D: TRBD1
size: -
V: TRBV4-3
J: TRBJ1-1

DNA: TGTGCCAGCAGCACATCCGGGACAAAGAATGAAAAACTGTTTTTT
CDR3: CASSTSGTKNEKLFF
D: -
size: -
V: TRBV7-9
J: TRBJ1-4

DNA: TGTGCCTGGAGTGTAGGAGGGTTCCAAGAGACCCAGTACTTC
CDR3: CAWSVGGFQETQYF
D: -
size: few
V: TRBV30
J: TRBJ2-5

DNA: TGTGCCAGCAGTTACTCAGTTGTCAGGGGTTACGAGCAGTACTTC
CDR3: CASSYSVVRGYEQYF
D: -
size: -
V: TRBV6-5
J: TRBJ2-7

DNA: TGTGCCAGCAGTGAGGGGGGGACAGGGGCGTTTCGGGAGACCCAGTACTTC
CDR3: CASSEGGTGAFRETQYF
D: TRBD1
size: few
V: TRBV25-1
J: TRBJ2-5

DNA: TGTGCCAGCAGCGTAGGGACTAGCAGAGAGACCCAGTACTTC
CDR3: CASSVGTSRETQYF
D: TRBD2
size: -
V: TRBV9
J: TRBJ2-5

DNA: TGTGCCAGCAGCGACAGGAGCTCCTACAATGAGCAGTTCTTC
CDR3: CASSDRSSYNEQFF
D: -
size: once
V: TRBV2
J: TRBJ2-1

DNA: TGTGCCAGCAGTTTATGGCGGGACAGGGTTACTGAAGCTTTCTTT
CDR3: CASSLWRDRVTEAFF
D: TRBD1
size: -
V: TRBV27
J: TRBJ1-1

DNA: TGTGCCAGCAGCCTTTCCGGGACAGGAGTAAATGAAAAACTGTTTTTT
CDR3: CASSLSGTGVNEKLFF
D: TRBD1
size: -
V: TRBV7-2
J: TRBJ1-4

DNA: TGCAGCGTTGGTCCAGGGGTAGAGACCCAGTACTTC
CDR3: CSVGPGVETQYF
D: -
size: -
V: TRBV29-1
J: TRBJ2-5

DNA: TGTGCCAGCAGCAAAGTCGGGGAGATGGCCACCGGGGAGCTGTTTTTT
CDR3: CASSKVGEMATGELFF
D: -
size: -
V: TRBV21-1
J: TRBJ2-2

DNA: TGTGCCAGCAGCCAAGACGGCGCTGGAGCTGGCTACACCTTC
CDR3: CASSQDGAGAGYTF
D: -
size: -
V: TRBV4-2
J: TRBJ1-2

DNA: TGTGCCAGCAGCGCCGTGGCGGGGGAGCAGTTCTTC
CDR3: CASSAVAGEQFF
D: -
size: -
V: TRBV5-5
J: TRBJ2-1

DNA: TGCGCCAGCAGCCAAGATAAGGGTCGACTAGCGGGGGGTTATGAGCAGTTCTTC
CDR3: CASSQDKGRLAGGYEQFF
D: TRBD2
size: -
V: TRBV4-1
J: TRBJ2-1

DNA: TGTGCCAGCAGGGAGAGACTAGCGGCTTCCTACAATGAGCAGTTCTTC
CDR3: CASRERLAASYNEQFF
D: TRBD2
size: -
V: TRBV6-4
J: TRBJ2-1

DNA: TGCGCCAGCAGTCCGGAGTGGGACAGAAATGAAAAACTGTTTTTT
CDR3: CASSPEWDRNEKLFF
D: TRBD1
size: -
V: TRBV5-1
J: TRBJ1-4

DNA: TGTGCCAGCAGTGACTCCCTGGGACTAGGGCTCAATGAGCAGTTCTTC
CDR3: CASSDSLGLGLNEQFF
D: TRBD2
size: -
V: TRBV6-4
J: TRBJ2-1

DNA: TGTGCCACCAGTAGAGAGGGCGTTGGTGTAATCCGCACAGATACGCAGTATTTT
CDR3: CATSREGVGVIRTDTQYF
D: -
size: -
V: TRBV15
J: TRBJ2-3

DNA: TGTGCCAGCAGTCCTGGGACTAGCGGGATGAGCACAGATACGCAGTATTTT
CDR3: CASSPGTSGMSTDTQYF
D: TRBD2
size: -
V: TRBV2
J: TRBJ2-3

DNA: TGTGCCAGTAGTATAGGTCCAGCAACTAATGAAAAACTGTTTTTT
CDR3: CASSIGPATNEKLFF
D: -
size: -
V: TRBV19
J: TRBJ1-4

DNA: TGTGCCAGCAGGCGGGGACTAGCCCTGAGCACAGATACGCAGTATTTT
CDR3: CASRRGLALSTDTQYF
D: TRBD2
size: -
V: TRBV2
J: TRBJ2-3

DNA: TGCAGCGTATTAACGGAGACCTACGAGCAGTACTTC
CDR3: CSVLTETYEQYF
D: -
size: -
V: TRBV29-1
J: TRBJ2-7

DNA: TGTGCCAGCAGTTCGGGATCTAGATTTAACTATGGCTACACCTTC
CDR3: CASSSGSRFNYGYTF
D: -
size: few
V: TRBV25-1
J: TRBJ1-2

DNA: TGTGCCAGCAGCTTAGATCGGGAGACCCAGTACTTC
CDR3: CASSLDRETQYF
D: -
size: few
V: TRBV11-3
J: TRBJ2-5

DNA: TGTGCCAGCAGCTCAGCGGGAGGGCCCACCGGGGAGCTGTTTTTT
CDR3: CASSSAGGPTGELFF
D: TRBD2
size: few
V: TRBV7-8
J: TRBJ2-2

DNA: TGTGCCAGCAGCATTCCCGTGGGACAGCACAACTATGGCTACACCTTC
CDR3: CASSIPVGQHNYGYTF
D: TRBD1
size: -
V: TRBV5-6
J: TRBJ1-2

DNA: TGCGCCAGCAGCCAAGGGGACAGGAGGAGCACAGATACGCAGTATTTT
CDR3: CASSQGDRRSTDTQYF
D: TRBD1
size: -
V: TRBV4-1
J: TRBJ2-3

DNA: TGTGCCAGCAGCGCCAACAGGGGGCGGAACACCGGGGAGCTGTTTTTT
CDR3: CASSANRGRNTGELFF
D: TRBD1
size: once
V: TRBV11-3
J: TRBJ2-2

DNA: TGTGCCAGCAGCCGGACTAGCGGGGGGGCGGGGGAGCTGTTTTTT
CDR3: CASSRTSGGAGELFF
D: TRBD2
size: -
V: TRBV7-2
J: TRBJ2-2